A single count supports the clone carrying this TCR beta chain. Its matching antigen is unknown. This record comes from a study of persistence of HIV-infected CD4 T cells. Across the study: Donors were ART-treated; their CMV- and Gag-responding CD4+ T cells were isolated.

Sequencing used immunoSEQ version 4 in survey mode. The protocol was immunoSEQ multiplex PCR, while the TCRdb copy is restricted to in-frame clones and leaves out a portion. The table records some 58,000 clones, roughly 77% of them present only once. An overlapping HIV-1 Gag peptide pool stimulated these cells at about 0.91 ug/peptide/mL. CD40L/CD69 double-negative CD45RO-high memory CD4+ T cells were collected. Germline values: CDR1 SNHLY, CDR2 FYNNEI. Trimming took 1 base from V and 14 from J, leaving 15 bases between them. CDR3 length: 14 amino acids. The sequence was collected from an adult man with HIV who was CMV-seropositive. The sequencing used CD4+ T cells sorted from PBMCs after approximately 19-hour stimulation, collected from a patient who received antiretroviral therapy. The chain employs TRBV2 and TRBJ1-6; tentative D call: TRBD1 (5 bases). The CDR3 DNA is TGTGCCAGCAGTGAAGACCCGCCGACAGTAACCCTCCACTTT. Its protein product is CASSEDPPTVTLHF.